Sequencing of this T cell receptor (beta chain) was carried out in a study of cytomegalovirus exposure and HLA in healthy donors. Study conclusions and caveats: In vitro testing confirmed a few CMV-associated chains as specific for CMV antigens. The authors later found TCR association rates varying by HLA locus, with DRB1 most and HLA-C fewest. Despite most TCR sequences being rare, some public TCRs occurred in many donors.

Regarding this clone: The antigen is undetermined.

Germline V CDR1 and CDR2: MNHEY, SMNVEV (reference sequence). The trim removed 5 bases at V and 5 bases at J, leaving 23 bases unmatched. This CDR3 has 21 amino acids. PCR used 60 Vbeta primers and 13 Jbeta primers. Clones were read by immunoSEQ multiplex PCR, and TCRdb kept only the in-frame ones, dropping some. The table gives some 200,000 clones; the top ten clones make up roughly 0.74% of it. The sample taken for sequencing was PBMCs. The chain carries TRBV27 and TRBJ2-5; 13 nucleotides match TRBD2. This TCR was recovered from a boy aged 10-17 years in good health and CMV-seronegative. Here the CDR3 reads CASSPTGLAGALYPTGETQYF. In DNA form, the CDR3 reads TGTGCCAGCAGTCCGACCGGACTAGCGGGGGCCCTGTACCCCACGGGCGAGACCCAGTACTTC.